This T cell receptor beta chain was documented in a study of persistence of HIV-infected CD4 T cells. For the study at large: CD4+ T cells responding to CMV or HIV-1 Gag were isolated.

Study results and limitations: TCR oligoclonality correlated with proviral oligoclonality in the same sorted populations. The rare CMV-responding cells with HIV-1 proviruses were not separately TCR-sequenced.

An overlapping HIV-1 Gag peptide pool stimulated these cells at 0.95 to 1 ug/peptide/mL. CD40L/CD69 double-negative CD45RO-high memory CD4+ T cells were collected. CD8-depleted PBMCs were stimulated around 17 hours with anti-CD28/CD49d costimulation, CD40-blocking antibody and enfuvirtide. The germline gives CDR1 KGHSH, CDR2 LQKENI. V gave up 3 bases and J gave up 4 bases, with 3 bases separating them. CDR3 size: 11 residues. Sequencing used immunoSEQ version 4 in survey mode. Profiling relied on immunoSEQ multiplex PCR, and the TCRdb table lists in-frame clones only, not all of them. Here the sample spans about 36,000 clones, approximately 78% being singletons. Points on this clone: Its specificity is unknown.

J is TRBJ1-1 and V is TRBV18; D is unresolved. The sequences come from cultured CD4+ T cells from PBMCs, collected from a patient who received antiretroviral therapy. This sequence originates from an adult with HIV. The donor label of this sample is uncertain. CDR3 region: CASSPLTEAFF. CDR3 nucleotides: TGTGCCAGCTCACCCCTCACTGAAGCTTTCTTT.